This TCR beta chain is from a study of blood T cell repertoires in COVID-19. Study information: Researchers got acute and convalescent COVID-19 samples from the United States, Italy and Spain. From T cells, B-cell-depleted T cells, or PBMCs came the material, which was cDNA or gDNA.

Germline CDR1 LNHDA, CDR2 SQIVND (reference sequence). This CDR3 has 14 amino acids. V was pared by 5 bases and J by 5 bases, with 5 bases of the junction left unmatched. Assay: immunoSEQ multiplex PCR; the TCRdb copy retains only in-frame clones and omits some. This sample carries about 61,000 clones, 88% of them seen once, and the ten largest clones take over 20%. V is TRBV19 and J is TRBJ1-2, with TRBD1 matching over 10 bases. The clonotype originates from a woman aged 50 to 60 with active or convalescent COVID-19. Sequencing was carried out using peripheral blood. CDR3: CASSPRDRGYGYTF. The CDR3, as DNA: TGTGCCAGTAGTCCCCGGGACAGGGGATATGGCTACACCTTC.